Each of the 4 T cell receptor beta chains below was sequenced from the same sample in a study of shared clonotypes between healthy human individuals. Assay: immunoSEQ multiplex PCR; the TCRdb copy retains only in-frame clones and omits some. In the table there are around 980,000 clones, around 78% of which are singletons. The sequenced sample was memory CD4+ T cells from PBMCs. Stated subset: CD45RA-negative fraction. All receptors derive from a man aged 18 to 30 in good health. Some clones in this sample may be carry-over from other donors' samples.

The J gene is TRBJ2-7, the V gene TRBV4-2, with 12 nucleotides matching TRBD2. The CDR3 covers 15 residues. Germline V gene lookup returns CDR1 LGHNA and CDR2 YNFKEQ. Unmatched junction bases numbered 5, after V lost 4 bases and J lost 4 bases. The CDR3 region is CASSPLAGGVYEQYF. CDR3 DNA: TGTGCCAGCAGCCCCCTAGCGGGAGGGGTTTACGAGCAGTACTTC.

This chain links TRBV28 with TRBJ2-5; 11 bases line up with TRBD2. The CDR3 loop spans 18 amino acids. Looked up from germline, CDR1 is MDHEN and CDR2 is SYDVKM. J lost 5 bases, V lost 3 bases, and 14 bases had no gene match. DNA for the CDR3: TGTGCCAGCAGTTTCCTCGGGACTAGCGGAGGCGAATGGGAGACCCAGTACTTC. Translation gives CASSFLGTSGGEWETQYF.

The rearrangement uses TRBV11-2 and TRBJ2-5, with a weak D call TRBD1 (7 bases). Germline V gives CDR1 SGHAT, CDR2 FQNNGV. CDR3 size: 16 residues. V lost 4 bases and J lost 0, with 15 bases in between. The CDR3 nucleotides read TGTGCCAGCAGCTCGACAGGGTGGGGGGACCAAGAGACCCAGTACTTC. Protein: CASSSTGWGDQETQYF. Combining the CDR3 with reference TRBV11-2 and TRBJ2-5 gives the whole variable domain EAGVAQSPRYKIIEKRQSVAFWCNPISGHATLYWYQQILGQGPKLLIQFQNNGVVDDSQLPKDRFSAERLKGVDSTLKIQPAKLEDSAVYLCASSSTGWGDQETQYFGPGTRLLVL.

The CDR3 region has the DNA TGTGCCAGCAGTTATAGCGGGACAGGGGGTGGCAATCAGCCCCAGCATTTT. This translates into CASSYSGTGGGNQPQHF. The chain has TRBV28 and TRBJ1-5, with 11 bases matching TRBD1. The V segment lost 4 bases and the J segment 2 bases; nucleotides outside the gene matches: 7. This CDR3 comprises 17 residues. From germline, CDR1 is MDHEN and CDR2 SYDVKM.